The clone carrying this T cell receptor beta chain was seen repeatedly, ten times or more. Its cognate antigen is unknown. The record originates from a study of T-cell memory formation after mild COVID-19. Study-level findings and limits: Cross-reactive memory seemingly joined, as some responding clones were found in pre-infection memory.

In TCRdb, the 5' RACE reads were re-called with MiXCR into one record per CDR3 protein. The sample shows some 210,000 distinct CDR3 sequences, about 17% of them seen only once. The length of the CDR3 is 15 residues. Germline V gives CDR1 MNHNY, CDR2 SVGAGI (reference sequence). V lost 2 bases and J lost 6, with 16 bases in between. The sample comprised PBMCs or a T cell subset sorted from them (not recorded which). The receptor was derived from an adult woman who had mild COVID-19 (a few samples of this study predate the infection). Cell type and time point are not known. The chain has TRBV6-6 and TRBJ1-1, with D hard to call. CDR3 region: CASSYGRASQAEAFF. DNA for the CDR3: TGTGCCAGCAGTTACGGCCGGGCTTCGCAGGCTGAAGCTTTCTTT.